This T cell receptor beta chain is from a study of glioma-infiltrating T cells. Study-wide background: WHO grade II oligodendrogliomas or astrocytomas, plus non-recurrent WHO grade IV glioblastomas, were sampled.

V gave up 0 bases and J gave up 5 bases, with 16 bases separating them. Germline V gene data show CDR1 as LGHNA and CDR2 as YSLEER. The CDR3 is 16 amino acids. Amplification of TCR alpha and beta CDR3 regions from RNA used iRepertoire nested multiplex PCR. TCRdb reprocessed the multiplex PCR reads via MiXCR and lists one record per CDR3 protein. The sample lists more than 300,000 distinct CDR3 sequences, roughly two fifths occurring once. This rearrangement joins TRBV4-3 to TRBJ1-1, with no clear D. Input material: glioma tissue, nonneoplastic brain tissue, or PBMCs (not recorded which). This receptor was obtained from a human donor with low-grade glioma or glioblastoma, undergoing nonglioma brain surgery, or in good health (not recorded which). CDR3 nucleotide sequence: TGCGCCAGCAGCCAAGAACCCCAGTCCGCTTTGACTGAAGCTTTCTTT. It codes for CASSQEPQSALTEAFF.